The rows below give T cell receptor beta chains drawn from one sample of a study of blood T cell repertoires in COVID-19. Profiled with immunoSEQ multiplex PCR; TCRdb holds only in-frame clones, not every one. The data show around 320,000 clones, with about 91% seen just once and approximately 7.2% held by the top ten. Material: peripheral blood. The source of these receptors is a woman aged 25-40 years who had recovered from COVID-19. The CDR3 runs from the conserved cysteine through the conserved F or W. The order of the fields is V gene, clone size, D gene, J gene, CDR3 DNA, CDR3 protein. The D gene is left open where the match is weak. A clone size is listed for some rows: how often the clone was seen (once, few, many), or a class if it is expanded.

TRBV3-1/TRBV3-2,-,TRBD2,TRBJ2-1,TGTGCCAGCAGCCAAGAAGGTCCCCGCGGGGGCTACAATGAGCAGTTCTTC,CASSQEGPRGGYNEQFF
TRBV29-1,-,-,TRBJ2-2,TGCAGCGTTGCTGGGCCCGGGGAGCTGTTTTTT,CSVAGPGELFF
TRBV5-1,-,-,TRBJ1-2,TGCGCCAGCAGCTGGGACACAGCTAACTATGGCTACACCTTC,CASSWDTANYGYTF
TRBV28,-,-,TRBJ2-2,TGTGCCAGCCCTAATTTTTCCGGGGAGCTGTTTTTT,CASPNFSGELFF
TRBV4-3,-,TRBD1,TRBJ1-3,TGCGCCAGCAGCCAAGTTCCCGACAGGGGGATATATTTT,CASSQVPDRGIYF
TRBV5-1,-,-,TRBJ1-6,TGCGCCAGCAGCTTGGGGCGGGGAGTATATTCACCCCTCCACTTT,CASSLGRGVYSPLHF
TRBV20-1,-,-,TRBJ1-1,TGCAGTGCTTGGGACAAGAGTGAAGCTTTCTTT,CSAWDKSEAFF
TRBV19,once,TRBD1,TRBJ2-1,TGTGCCAGTAACCACAGGGGGAATGAGCAGTTCTTC,CASNHRGNEQFF
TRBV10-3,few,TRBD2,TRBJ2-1,TGTGCCTTATCAGCGGGGGGGCTAAACAATGAGCAGTTCTTC,CALSAGGLNNEQFF
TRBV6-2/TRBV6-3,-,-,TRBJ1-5,TGTGCCAGCAGTTACTCTCAGGATCAGCCCCAGCATTTT,CASSYSQDQPQHF
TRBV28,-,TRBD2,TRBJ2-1,TGTGCCAGCAGTTTAGGGGGGGGGTTTGATGAGCAGTTCTTC,CASSLGGGFDEQFF
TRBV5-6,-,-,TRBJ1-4,TGTGCCAGCAGCCCTTGGGCAGTTAATGAAAAACTGTTTTTT,CASSPWAVNEKLFF
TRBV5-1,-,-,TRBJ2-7,TGCGCCAGCAGCTTGTCCGGTCCCTCCTACGAGCAGTACTTC,CASSLSGPSYEQYF
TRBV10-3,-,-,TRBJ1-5,TGTGCCATCAGGGGAGCAGTGGATCAGCCCCAGCATTTT,CAIRGAVDQPQHF
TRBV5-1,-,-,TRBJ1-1,TGCGCCAGCCACAATTCCCAGGTGGGCACTGAAGCTTTCTTT,CASHNSQVGTEAFF
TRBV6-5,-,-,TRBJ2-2,TGTGCCAGCAGTACTCACACCGGGGAGCTGTTTTTT,CASSTHTGELFF
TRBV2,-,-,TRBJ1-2,TGTGCCAGCAGTGAATTGCGAATCGACTATGGCTACACCTTC,CASSELRIDYGYTF
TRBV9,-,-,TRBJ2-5,TGTGCCAGCAGCCTTGCGGGGAGGGAGACCCAGTACTTC,CASSLAGRETQYF
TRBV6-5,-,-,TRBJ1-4,TGTGCCAGCACCGAGAGACACGCAACTAATGAAAAACTGTTTTTT,CASTERHATNEKLFF
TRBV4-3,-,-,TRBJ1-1,TGCGCCAGCAGCCAAGATTACGAGTTGATGAACACTGAAGCTTTCTTT,CASSQDYELMNTEAFF
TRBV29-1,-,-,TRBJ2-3,TGCAGCGTTGAGACAGACACAGATACGCAGTATTTT,CSVETDTDTQYF
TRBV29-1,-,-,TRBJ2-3,TGCAGCGTTGAGAGGAGATATCTTATAGGTACGCAGTATTTT,CSVERRYLIGTQYF
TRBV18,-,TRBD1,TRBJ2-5,TGTGCCAGCTCACCACGGACAGGGCGGGAGACCCAGTACTTC,CASSPRTGRETQYF
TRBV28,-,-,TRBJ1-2,TGTGCCAGCAGTTTAGAGGGCTATGGCTACACCTTC,CASSLEGYGYTF
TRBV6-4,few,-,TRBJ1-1,TGTGCCAGCAGTGACTCCCCAGGCATGAACACTGAAGCTTTCTTT,CASSDSPGMNTEAFF
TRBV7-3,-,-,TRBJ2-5,TGTGCCAGCAGCCCCCGGTCGACTACCCAAGAGACCCAGTACTTC,CASSPRSTTQETQYF
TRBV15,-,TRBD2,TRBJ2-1,TGTGCCACCAGCAGCCTAACTAGCGCCCACAATGAGCAGTTCTTC,CATSSLTSAHNEQFF
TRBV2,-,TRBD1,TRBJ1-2,TGTGCCAGCAGTCGGTCCGGACAGGTTGATAACTATGGCTACACCTTC,CASSRSGQVDNYGYTF
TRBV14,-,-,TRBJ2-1,TGTGCCAGCAGCCGGAGGTACGATGAGCAGTTCTTC,CASSRRYDEQFF